There are a few counts of the clone carrying this TCR beta chain. The data derive from a study of blood T cell repertoires in COVID-19. Overall study context: Italy, Spain and the United States were the sources of the convalescent and acute COVID-19 samples.

The CDR3 has 15 amino acids. With 4 bases clipped from V and 5 bases from J, the junction kept 8 bases outside the gene matches. In the authors' workflow: Counts of nucleated cells, estimated from reference gene primer amplification, were obtained. Profiled with immunoSEQ multiplex PCR; TCRdb holds only in-frame clones, not every one. D and trimming were read from the DNA, whereas the V and J calls and clone size are those reported in that table. Of 250,000 to 300,000 clones listed, about 86% are singletons. V gene TRBV23-1 combines with J gene TRBJ2-1; the match to TRBD2 covers 7 bases. TRBV23-1 is sorted into the ORF group, with uncertain function. Sequencing used peripheral blood. The sequence derives from a man younger than 30 with active or convalescent COVID-19. For the CDR3, the DNA is TGCGCCAGCAGTCCTAAGACTAGCAGGAACAATGAGCAGTTCTTC. Translation: CASSPKTSRNNEQFF.